The 6 T cell receptor beta chains below all came from one sample that was sequenced in a study of CD8+ T cells in alopecia areata. Documented treatment: oral pan-JAK inhibitor, 5-10 mg twice daily. Extracted RNA was reverse transcribed into cDNA, the sequencing template. TCRdb's table, derived via immunoSEQ multiplex PCR, lists solely in-frame clones and lacks some. Found here are about 260,000 clones, 60% of them singletons; the top ten hold 0.8% to 1%. The source was CD4+ T cells sorted from blood, collected at roughly week 53, from a patient treated with tofacitinib. The receptors here all came from a human donor with alopecia areata.

A single count supports this clone. The DNA for the CDR3 is TGTGCCAGCAGGTCCTTTGGGGGAACCTACGAGCAGTACTTC. Its translation: CASRSFGGTYEQYF. The V gene is TRBV5-6, the J gene TRBJ2-7, with D perhaps given as TRBD1 or TRBD2 (5 bases each). This CDR3 region has 14 residues. Germline lookup yields CDR1 SGHDT and CDR2 YYEEEE. Trimming left V 5 bases short and J 2 bases short, with 14 bases between.

The J gene is TRBJ1-6, the V gene TRBV30; D is ambiguous. This CDR3 comprises 15 residues. Trimming left V 3 bases short and J 9 bases short, with 18 bases between. CDR1 and CDR2 from the germline V gene are GTSNPN and SVGIG (reference sequence). The CDR3 region is CAWSNIDRGGSPLHF. The CDR3 nucleotides read TGTGCCTGGAGCAACATCGACCGGGGAGGTTCACCCCTCCACTTT.

Regarding this clone: The junction departs from germline at one end; a sequencing error may be responsible. The chain employs TRBV5-1 and TRBJ1-1; D is ambiguous. The CDR3 loop spans 13 amino acids. The germline gives CDR1 SGHRS, CDR2 YFSETQ. CDR3 loop: CASSQVGNAEAFF. The DNA of the CDR3 is TGCGCCAGCAGCCAAGTGGGGAACGCTGAAGCTTTCTTT.

This clone was found a few times. The V gene is TRBV7-8, the J gene TRBJ2-3; TRBD1 matches at 7 bases. CDR1 and CDR2 from the germline V gene are SGHVS and FQNEAQ. This CDR3 is 15 amino acids long. Unmatched junction bases numbered 4, after V lost 3 bases and J lost 1 base. As DNA, the CDR3 is TGTGCCAGCAGCTTCGGACAGGCCCGCACAGATACGCAGTATTTT. The encoded protein is CASSFGQARTDTQYF.

V and J are TRBV5-1 and TRBJ1-2; D is perhaps TRBD1 (5 bases). Per germline, CDR1 SGHRS and CDR2 YFSETQ. CDR3 length equals 13 residues. Trimming shortened V by 7 bases and J by 6 bases, and 16 bases separated the two germline ends. DNA for the CDR3: TGCGCCAGCGGAATCCAGGGAGGAGATGGCTACACCTTC. The encoded protein is CASGIQGGDGYTF.

This clone was observed at least ten times. The chain recombines TRBV11-1 with TRBJ1-4, with D possibly being TRBD1 (5 bases). V lost 1 base and J 6 bases, leaving 15 bases between the germline ends. This CDR3 is 16 amino acids long. Germline V gives CDR1 SGHAT, CDR2 FQDESV (reference sequence). CDR3 amino acids: CASSLDVFQGDEKLFF. The DNA of the CDR3 is TGTGCCAGCAGCTTAGACGTGTTCCAGGGAGATGAAAAACTGTTTTTT.